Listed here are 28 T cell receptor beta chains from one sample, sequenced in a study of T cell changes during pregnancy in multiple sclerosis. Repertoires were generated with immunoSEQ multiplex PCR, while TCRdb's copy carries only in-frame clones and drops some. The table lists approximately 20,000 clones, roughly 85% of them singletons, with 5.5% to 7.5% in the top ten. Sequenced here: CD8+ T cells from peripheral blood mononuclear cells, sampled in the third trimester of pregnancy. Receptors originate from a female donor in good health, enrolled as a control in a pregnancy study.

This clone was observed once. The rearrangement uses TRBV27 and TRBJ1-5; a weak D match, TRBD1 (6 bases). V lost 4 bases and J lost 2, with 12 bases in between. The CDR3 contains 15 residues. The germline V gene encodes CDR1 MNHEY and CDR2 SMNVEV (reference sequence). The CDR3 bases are TGTGCCAGCAGTTCCTCGACAGGAGGCAATCAGCCCCAGCATTTT. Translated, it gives CASSSSTGGNQPQHF.

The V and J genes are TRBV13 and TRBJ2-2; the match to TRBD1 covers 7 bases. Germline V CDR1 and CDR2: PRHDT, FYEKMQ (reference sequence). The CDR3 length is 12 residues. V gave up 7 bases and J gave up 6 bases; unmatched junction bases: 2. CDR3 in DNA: TGTGCCAGCATGAGGGGGCCCGGGGAGCTGTTTTTT. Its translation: CASMRGPGELFF.

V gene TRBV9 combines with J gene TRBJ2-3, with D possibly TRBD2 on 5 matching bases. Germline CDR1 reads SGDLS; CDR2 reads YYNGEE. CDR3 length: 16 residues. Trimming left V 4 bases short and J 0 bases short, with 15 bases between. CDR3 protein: CASSPQRSTSTDTQYF. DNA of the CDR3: TGTGCCAGCAGCCCCCAGCGGTCTACTAGCACAGATACGCAGTATTTT.

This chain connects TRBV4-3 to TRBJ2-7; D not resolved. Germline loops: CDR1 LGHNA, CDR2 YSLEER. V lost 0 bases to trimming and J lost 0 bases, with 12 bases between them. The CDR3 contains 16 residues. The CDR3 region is CASSQELGFNSYEQYF. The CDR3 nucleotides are TGCGCCAGCAGCCAAGAGCTGGGCTTCAACTCCTACGAGCAGTACTTC.

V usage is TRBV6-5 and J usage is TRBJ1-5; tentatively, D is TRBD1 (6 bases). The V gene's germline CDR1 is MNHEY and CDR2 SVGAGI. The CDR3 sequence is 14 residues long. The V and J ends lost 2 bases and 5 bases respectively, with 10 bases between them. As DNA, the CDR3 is TGTGCCAGCAGTTACGGGGGGGCACATCAGCCCCAGCATTTT. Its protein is CASSYGGAHQPQHF.

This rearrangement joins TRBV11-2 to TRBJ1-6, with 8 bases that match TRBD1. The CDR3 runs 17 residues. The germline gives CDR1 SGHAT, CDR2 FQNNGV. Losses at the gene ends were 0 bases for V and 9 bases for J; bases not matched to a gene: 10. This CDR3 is CASSLDLRTGRRSPLHF. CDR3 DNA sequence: TGTGCCAGCAGCTTAGATCTTCGGACAGGGAGGCGTTCACCCCTCCACTTT.

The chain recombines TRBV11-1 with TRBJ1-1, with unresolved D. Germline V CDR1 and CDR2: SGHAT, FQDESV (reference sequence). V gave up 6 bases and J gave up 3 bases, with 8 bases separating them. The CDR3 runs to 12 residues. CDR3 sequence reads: CASSFVYTEAFF. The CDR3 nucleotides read TGTGCCAGCAGTTTCGTTTACACTGAAGCTTTCTTT.

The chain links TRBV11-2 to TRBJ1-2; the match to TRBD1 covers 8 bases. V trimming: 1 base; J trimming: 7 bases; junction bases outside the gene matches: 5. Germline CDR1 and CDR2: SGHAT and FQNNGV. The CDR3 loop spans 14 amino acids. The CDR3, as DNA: TGTGCCAGCAGCTTAGTCCAGGGGGCGATTGGCTACACCTTC. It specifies CASSLVQGAIGYTF.

Written as DNA, the CDR3 is TGCGCCAGCAGCATAAGACAGGGCTTCTACGAGCAGTACTTC. As protein: CASSIRQGFYEQYF. The V call is TRBV5-1, the J call TRBJ2-7; TRBD1 aligns across 7 bases. V was clipped by 4 bases and J by 3 bases; unmatched bases: 7. The CDR3 loop spans 14 amino acids. CDR1 and CDR2 from the germline V gene are SGHRS and YFSETQ.

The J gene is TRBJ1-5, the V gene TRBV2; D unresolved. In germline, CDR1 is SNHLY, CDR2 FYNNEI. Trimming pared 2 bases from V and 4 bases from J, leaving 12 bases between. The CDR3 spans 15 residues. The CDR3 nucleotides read TGTGCCAGCAGTGAACCCCAGGCAGGAAATCAGCCCCAGCATTTT. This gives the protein CASSEPQAGNQPQHF.

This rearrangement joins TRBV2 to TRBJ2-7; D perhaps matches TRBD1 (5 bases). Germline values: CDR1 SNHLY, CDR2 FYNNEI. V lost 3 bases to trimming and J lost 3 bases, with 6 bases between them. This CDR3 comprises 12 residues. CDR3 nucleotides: TGTGCCAGCAGTGACAGGGACTACGAGCAGTACTTC. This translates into CASSDRDYEQYF.

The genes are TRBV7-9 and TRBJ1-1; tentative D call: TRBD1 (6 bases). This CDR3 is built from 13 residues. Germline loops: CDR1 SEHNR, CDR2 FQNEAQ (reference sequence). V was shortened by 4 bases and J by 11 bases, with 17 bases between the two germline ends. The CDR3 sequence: CASSSSTGRSAFF. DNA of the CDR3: TGTGCCAGCAGCTCCTCAACAGGGAGATCTGCTTTCTTT. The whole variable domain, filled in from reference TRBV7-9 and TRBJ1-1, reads DTGVSQNPRHKITKRGQNVTFRCDPISEHNRLYWYRQTLGQGPEFLTYFQNEAQLEKSRLLSDRFSAERPKGSFSTLEIQRTEQGDSAMYLCASSSSTGRSAFFGQGTRLTVV.

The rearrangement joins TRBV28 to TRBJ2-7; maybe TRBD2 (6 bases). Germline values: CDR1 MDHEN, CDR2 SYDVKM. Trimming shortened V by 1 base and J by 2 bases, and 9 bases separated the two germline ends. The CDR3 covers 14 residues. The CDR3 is CASSLSGEAYEQYF. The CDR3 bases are TGTGCCAGCAGTTTATCCGGGGAGGCCTACGAGCAGTACTTC.

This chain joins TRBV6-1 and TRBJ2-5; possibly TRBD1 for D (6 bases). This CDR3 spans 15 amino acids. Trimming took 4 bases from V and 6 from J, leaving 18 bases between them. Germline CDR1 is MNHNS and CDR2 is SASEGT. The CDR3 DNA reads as TGTGCCAGCAGTGTTTCGCAGACAGGAGTAAAGACCCAGTACTTC. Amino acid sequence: CASSVSQTGVKTQYF.

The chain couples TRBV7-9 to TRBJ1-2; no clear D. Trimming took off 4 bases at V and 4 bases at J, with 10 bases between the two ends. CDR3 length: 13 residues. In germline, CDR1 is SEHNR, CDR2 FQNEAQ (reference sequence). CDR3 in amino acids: CASSSPKPYGYTF. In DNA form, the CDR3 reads TGTGCCAGCAGCTCCCCGAAGCCCTATGGCTACACCTTC.

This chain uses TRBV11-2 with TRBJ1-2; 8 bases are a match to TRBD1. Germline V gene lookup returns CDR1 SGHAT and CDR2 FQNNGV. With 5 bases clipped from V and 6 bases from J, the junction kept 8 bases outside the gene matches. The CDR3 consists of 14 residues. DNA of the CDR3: TGTGCCAGCAGCCCAGGACAGGGAGGACATGGCTACACCTTC. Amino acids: CASSPGQGGHGYTF.

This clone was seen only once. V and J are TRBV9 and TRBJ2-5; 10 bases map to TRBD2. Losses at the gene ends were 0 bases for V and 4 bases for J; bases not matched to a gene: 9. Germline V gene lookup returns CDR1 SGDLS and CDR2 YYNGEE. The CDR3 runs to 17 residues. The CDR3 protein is CASSVEWGAGGLETQYF. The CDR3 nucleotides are TGTGCCAGCAGCGTAGAGTGGGGAGCGGGGGGGTTAGAGACCCAGTACTTC.

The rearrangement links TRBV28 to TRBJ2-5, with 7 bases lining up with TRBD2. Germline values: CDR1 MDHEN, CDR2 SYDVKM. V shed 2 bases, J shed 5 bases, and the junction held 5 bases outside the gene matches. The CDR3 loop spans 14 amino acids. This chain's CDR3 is CASSLSYSGETQYF. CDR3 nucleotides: TGTGCCAGCAGTTTAAGCTATAGCGGGGAGACCCAGTACTTC.

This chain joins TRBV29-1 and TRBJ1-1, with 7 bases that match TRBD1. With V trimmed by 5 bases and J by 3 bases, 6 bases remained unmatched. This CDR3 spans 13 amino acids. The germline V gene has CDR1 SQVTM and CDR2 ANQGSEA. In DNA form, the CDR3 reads TGCAGCGTTAGGGACAGCTTCGACACTGAAGCTTTCTTT. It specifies CSVRDSFDTEAFF. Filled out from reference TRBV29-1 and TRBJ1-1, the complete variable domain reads SAVISQKPSRDICQRGTSLTIQCQVDSQVTMMFWYRQQPGQSLTLIATANQGSEATYESGFVIDKFPISRPNLTFSTLTVSNMSPEDSSIYLCSVRDSFDTEAFFGQGTRLTVV.

CDR3 residues: CASSLGQGSEKLFF. CDR3 coding DNA: TGTGCCAGCAGCTTAGGACAGGGAAGTGAAAAACTGTTTTTT. The chain has TRBV7-9 and TRBJ1-4; 7 bases fit TRBD1. The germline V gene has CDR1 SEHNR and CDR2 FQNEAQ (reference sequence). After removal of 1 base from V and 7 bases from J, the junction contained 3 bases not matched to a gene. The length of the CDR3 is 14 residues.

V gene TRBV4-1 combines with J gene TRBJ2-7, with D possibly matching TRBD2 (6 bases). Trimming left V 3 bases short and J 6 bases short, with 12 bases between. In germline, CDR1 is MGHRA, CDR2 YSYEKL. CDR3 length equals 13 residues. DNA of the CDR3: TGCGCCAGCAGCCAGTATCCGCGGGGCGAGCAGTACTTC. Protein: CASSQYPRGEQYF.

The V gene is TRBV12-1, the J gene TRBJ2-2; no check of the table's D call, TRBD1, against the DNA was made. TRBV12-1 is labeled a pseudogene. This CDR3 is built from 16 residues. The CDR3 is CASSFARYMNTGELFF. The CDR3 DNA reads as TGTGCCAGCAGCTTTGCCAGATATATGAACACCGGGGAGCTGTTTTTT.

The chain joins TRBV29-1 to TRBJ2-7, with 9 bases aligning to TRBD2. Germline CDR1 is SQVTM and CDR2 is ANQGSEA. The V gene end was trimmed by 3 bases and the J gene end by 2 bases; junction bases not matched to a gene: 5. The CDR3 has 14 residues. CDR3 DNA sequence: TGCAGCGTTGAGTTGGCGGGGGGGGCCTACGAGCAGTACTTC. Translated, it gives CSVELAGGAYEQYF.

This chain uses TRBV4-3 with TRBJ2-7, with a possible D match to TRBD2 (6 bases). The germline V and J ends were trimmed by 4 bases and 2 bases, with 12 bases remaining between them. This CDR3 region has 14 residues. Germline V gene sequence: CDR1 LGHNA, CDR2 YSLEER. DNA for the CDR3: TGCGCCAGCAGCCCGGAGGGTGGGCCCTACGAGCAGTACTTC. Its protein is CASSPEGGPYEQYF.

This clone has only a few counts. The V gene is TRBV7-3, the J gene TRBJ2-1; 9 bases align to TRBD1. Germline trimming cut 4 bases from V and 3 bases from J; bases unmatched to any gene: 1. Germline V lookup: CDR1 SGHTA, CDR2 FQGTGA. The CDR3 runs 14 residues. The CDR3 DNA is TGTGCCAGCAGCTCGGGACAGGGCTACAATGAGCAGTTCTTC. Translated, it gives CASSSGQGYNEQFF.

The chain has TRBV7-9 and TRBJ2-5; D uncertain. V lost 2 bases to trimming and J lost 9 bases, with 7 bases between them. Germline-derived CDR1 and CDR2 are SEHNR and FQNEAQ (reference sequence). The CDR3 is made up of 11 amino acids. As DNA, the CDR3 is TGTGCCAGCAGCTTAAATGAGGCCCAGTACTTC. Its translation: CASSLNEAQYF.

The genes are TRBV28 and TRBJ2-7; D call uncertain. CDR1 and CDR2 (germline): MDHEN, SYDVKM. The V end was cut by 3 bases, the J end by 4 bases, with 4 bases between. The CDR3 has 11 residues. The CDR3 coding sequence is TGTGCCAGCAGTTTCACTTACGAGCAGTACTTC. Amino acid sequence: CASSFTYEQYF.

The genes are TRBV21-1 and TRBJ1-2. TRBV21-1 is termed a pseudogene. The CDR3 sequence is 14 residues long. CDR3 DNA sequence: TGTGCCAGCAGCCAAAGCGGGCGGAAATATGGCTACACCTTC. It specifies CASSQSGRKYGYTF.